A single sample is the source of the 24 T cell receptor beta chains below, sequenced in a study of tumor-infiltrating lymphocytes in oesophageal squamous cell carcinoma. TCRdb re-called the PCR reads with MiXCR, one entry per CDR3 protein. The sample yields approximately 20,000 distinct CDR3 sequences, about 43% seen once. The sample consisted of normal esophageal tissue next to the tumor. These receptors all stem from a male donor with esophageal squamous cell carcinoma.

The chain couples TRBV10-2 to TRBJ2-7, with 11 bases lining up with TRBD2. The end of the DNA aligns better with TRBJ2-1, so the J call may be wrong. The CDR3 has 14 residues. Germline CDR1 reads WSHSY; CDR2 reads SAAADI. The CDR3 nucleotides are TGCGCCAGCAGGGTAGCGGGAGGGGAGGATGAGCAGTTCTTC. Translated: CASRVAGGEDEQFF.

As for this clonotype: A much larger clonotype is one base distant, so this may be a read error. The V call is TRBV5-1, the J call TRBJ2-5; D perhaps matches TRBD1 (5 bases). The J call is doubtful: the DNA matches TRBJ2-4 better. CDR1 is SGHRS and CDR2 is YFSETQ in the germline V gene. CDR3 length equals 13 residues. The CDR3 loop is CASSLRTRDIQYF. The CDR3 nucleotides are TGCGCCAGCAGCTTGCGGACACGGGACATTCAGTACTTC.

This clonotype was detected only once. This sequence joins TRBV7-9 and TRBJ1-1, with TRBD1 matching 9 bases. Germline V gives CDR1 SEHNR, CDR2 FQNEAQ (reference sequence). The junction had 6 bases not matched to a gene; V was cut back by 6 bases and J by 4 bases. The CDR3 is 14 amino acids. CDR3 protein: CASSDRGASTEAFF. In nucleotides, the CDR3 is TGTGCCAGCAGTGACAGGGGGGCCAGCACTGAAGCTTTCTTT.

This rearrangement joins TRBV7-8 to TRBJ2-2; 8 bases match TRBD2. With 5 bases clipped from V and 0 bases from J, the junction kept 5 bases outside the gene matches. The CDR3 has 16 amino acids. CDR1 SGHVS and CDR2 FQNEAQ come from the germline V gene. The CDR3 region is CASSRGGGANTGELFF. In nucleotides, the CDR3 is TGTGCCAGCAGCCGGGGGGGGGGCGCGAACACCGGGGAGCTGTTTTTT.

The chain has TRBV7-8 and TRBJ1-4; tentative D call: TRBD1 (5 bases). CDR3 length: 13 amino acids. Germline V CDR1 and CDR2: SGHVS, FQNEAQ. Trimming stripped 5 bases from V and 8 bases from J, with 12 bases between. DNA of the CDR3: TGTGCCAGCAGCCCAGGGACGGGAGAAAAACTGTTTTTT. Its protein product is CASSPGTGEKLFF.

In nucleotides, the CDR3 is TGTGCCAGCCCCCGGGACAGGGGTGACGTTGAGCAGTTCTTC. Protein: CASPRDRGDVEQFF. The rearrangement joins TRBV18 to TRBJ2-5, with 10 bases fitting TRBD1. Judging by the DNA end, TRBJ2-1 fits better; the J call may be wrong. This CDR3 is 14 amino acids long. The germline V gene encodes CDR1 KGHSH and CDR2 LQKENI.

The V and J genes are TRBV7-2 and TRBJ2-4; tentatively, D is TRBD1 (5 bases). The J call may be mistaken, given a closer DNA end match to TRBJ2-7. Germline V gene data show CDR1 as SGHTA and CDR2 as FQGNSA. CDR3 length: 15 amino acids. The DNA for the CDR3 is TGTGCCAGCAGCTTGTCAGAGCAGGGCGTCTCCGAGCAGTACTTC. Translated: CASSLSEQGVSEQYF.

On this clonotype: The CDR3 ends on some other residue instead of the conserved phenylalanine or tryptophan, so this is likely a read error. The limits of the CDR3 on the DNA are not certain, so only TCRdb's listed CDR3 is given. The genes are TRBV10-2 and TRBJ2-1; TRBD1 is taken as the D call from the table, unchecked against the DNA. The CDR3 sequence runs 15 residues, both termini included. Germline V gene sequence: CDR1 WSHSY, CDR2 SAAADI. CDR3 sequence reads: CASSEDRVTGYTFGS.

In this sample, this clonotype turned up a few times. The chain couples TRBV6-1 to TRBJ1-1; 8 nucleotides line up with TRBD1. V lost 7 bases to trimming and J lost 4 bases; unmatched junction nucleotides: 5. CDR3 length: 13 residues. From germline, CDR1 is MNHNS and CDR2 SASEGT. The CDR3 DNA reads as TGTGCCAGCACAAGACAGGGGAGCACTGAAGCTTTCTTT. Protein product: CASTRQGSTEAFF.

This clonotype was observed many times. The gene calls are TRBV20-1 and TRBJ2-7; D remains ambiguous. The V gene's germline CDR1 is DFQATT and CDR2 SNEGSKA (reference sequence). The length of the CDR3 is 12 residues. V was clipped by 0 bases and J by 3 bases, with 6 bases between them. In nucleotides, the CDR3 is TGCAGTGCTAGAGAGAACATCTACGAGCAGTACTTC. Its protein product is CSARENIYEQYF.

On this clonotype itself: Because the CDR3 is missing its conserved closing phenylalanine or tryptophan, this is likely a read error. The DNA is left out, because the CDR3 cannot be placed on it with certainty; the CDR3 is given as TCRdb lists it. This rearrangement joins TRBV7-6 to TRBJ2-6; the DNA was not compared with TRBD1, the D call given in the table. The V gene's germline CDR1 is SGHVS and CDR2 FNYEAQ. With termini counted, the CDR3 has 13 amino acids. CDR3: CASSSTYEQYFGA.

This clonotype was recorded many times. The genes are TRBV5-1 and TRBJ2-1; possible D gene TRBD2, 6 bases. V was clipped by 4 bases and J by 7 bases, with 21 bases between them. This CDR3 has 16 residues. CDR1 and CDR2 (germline): SGHRS, YFSETQ. The CDR3 protein is CASSIQPSARQNEQFF. DNA of the CDR3: TGCGCCAGCAGCATCCAACCTAGCGCCCGGCAGAATGAGCAGTTCTTC.

The chain uses TRBV11-2 and TRBJ2-1, with 15 bases lining up with TRBD2. The J call is uncertain, as TRBJ2-7 better fits the DNA end. CDR3 length equals 18 residues. Germline CDR1 reads SGHAT; CDR2 reads FQNNGV. Here the CDR3 reads CASSSGLAGGPNFNEQYF. In nucleotides, the CDR3 is TGTGCCAGCAGCTCCGGACTAGCGGGGGGGCCGAATTTCAATGAGCAGTACTTC.

This clonotype was picked up many times. The rearrangement uses TRBV11-3 and TRBJ2-1; 9 bases align to TRBD1. Germline CDR1 reads SGHNT; CDR2 reads YENEEA. Trimming cost V 1 base and J 10 bases; bases outside gene matches: 2. This CDR3 contains 13 residues. This chain's CDR3 is CASSLGGTGEQFF. DNA of the CDR3: TGTGCCAGCAGCTTAGGGGGGACAGGGGAGCAGTTCTTC. The full variable domain, its missing parts supplied by reference TRBV11-3 and TRBJ2-1, is EAGVVQSPRYKIIEKKQPVAFWCNPISGHNTLYWYLQNLGQGPELLIRYENEEAVDDSQLPKDRFSAERLKGVDSTLKIQPAELGDSAVYLCASSLGGTGEQFFGPGTRLTVL.

The chain combines TRBV12-3 or TRBV12-4 with TRBJ2-2, with D possibly matching TRBD2 (5 bases). This CDR3 comprises 13 residues. Trimming removed 11 bases from V and 1 base from J, with 11 bases in between. The DNA for the CDR3 is TGTGCCGGCCGTCGGGGGAACACCGGGGAGCTGTTTTTT. Translation gives CAGRRGNTGELFF.

DNA for the CDR3: TGCGCCAGCAGTGAGACGATGGCTAGCGGATGGCAGTACTTC. Translated, it gives CASSETMASGWQYF. The rearrangement joins TRBV10-1 to TRBJ2-7; 7 nucleotides align to TRBD2. V dropped 2 bases and J dropped 9; count of bases not matched to a gene: 10. The CDR3 runs 14 residues. The germline gives CDR1 WNHNN, CDR2 SYGVQD (reference sequence).

V gene TRBV7-3 combines with J gene TRBJ2-1; 7 bases line up with TRBD2. CDR1 SGHTA and CDR2 FQGTGA come from the germline V gene. This CDR3 comprises 15 residues. V was pared by 2 bases and J by 6 bases, with 7 bases of the junction left unmatched. CDR3 DNA: TGTGCCAGCAGCTTAGGGAGGGCCACAGGCAATGAGCAGTTCTTC. Its protein is CASSLGRATGNEQFF.

This chain connects TRBV12-3 or TRBV12-4 to TRBJ1-6; D is unresolved. The CDR3 totals 12 residues. V lost 3 bases, J lost 10 bases, and 7 bases lay in between. CDR3 coding DNA: TGTGCCAGCAGTTTCCCCCCATCACCCCTCCACTTT. The encoded protein is CASSFPPSPLHF.

In its sample, this clonotype is medium-sized. The chain links TRBV6-1 to TRBJ2-3; D may be TRBD2 (5 bases). V was shortened by 2 bases and J by 2 bases, with 14 bases between the two germline ends. Germline loops: CDR1 MNHNS, CDR2 SASEGT. There are 16 residues in the CDR3. This CDR3 is CASSEISGGFTDTQYF. In nucleotides, the CDR3 is TGTGCCAGCAGTGAAATCAGCGGAGGCTTCACAGATACGCAGTATTTT.

Many counts were recorded for this clonotype. As DNA, the CDR3 is TGTGCCAGCAGTCCGGACGCCACGGGTAACGAGCAGTACTTC. This codes for CASSPDATGNEQYF. The chain joins TRBV6-7 to TRBJ2-7, with D hard to call. TRBV6-7 is an open reading frame, and its role is uncertain. The CDR3 covers 14 residues. V dropped 5 bases and J dropped 5 bases, with 16 bases sitting between them.

This clonotype has just a few counts. The rearrangement joins TRBV7-3 to TRBJ1-1, with D possibly being TRBD1 (6 bases). CDR1 and CDR2 from the germline V gene are SGHTA and FQGTGA. The CDR3 totals 15 residues. V was trimmed by 5 bases and J by 0 bases, leaving 13 bases between them. CDR3 DNA: TGTGCCAGCAGCCACACCGGGGGGCTGAACACTGAAGCTTTCTTT. Translating gives CASSHTGGLNTEAFF.

The chain joins TRBV7-8 to TRBJ2-7, with 8 bases matching TRBD2. The CDR3 has 16 amino acids. Trimming at V came to 0 bases and at J to 4 bases, leaving 8 bases not matched to a gene. Looked up from germline, CDR1 is SGHVS and CDR2 is FQNEAQ. DNA of the CDR3: TGTGCCAGCAGCTTAGCTACGGGGACTAGTATTTACGAGCAGTACTTC. This gives the protein CASSLATGTSIYEQYF.

The chain joins TRBV12-3 or TRBV12-4 to TRBJ2-5, with D possibly being TRBD1 (5 bases). Judging by the DNA end, TRBJ2-7 fits better; the J call may be wrong. The CDR3 length is 12 residues. CDR3 sequence (DNA): TGTGCCAGCAGCGCAGGGCCGTACGAGCAGTACTTC. Translating it yields CASSAGPYEQYF.

This clonotype has a count of ten or more. This chain connects TRBV11-2 to TRBJ2-3; D is unclear. V was shortened by 3 bases and J by 0 bases, with 10 bases between the two germline ends. The CDR3 sequence is 15 residues long. CDR1 and CDR2 from the germline V gene are SGHAT and FQNNGV. The CDR3 coding sequence is TGTGCCAGCAGCTTGCAGTACCCTAGCACAGATACGCAGTATTTT. This encodes CASSLQYPSTDTQYF.